Listed here is a single T cell receptor beta chain. The data are from a study of patients and donors after allogeneic stem cell transplantation. V was clipped by 3 bases and J by 3 bases, with 9 bases between them. In germline, CDR1 is SGDLS, CDR2 YYNGEE. There are 13 residues in the CDR3. TCRdb reprocessed the RT-PCR reads with MiXCR, giving one entry per CDR3 protein. This sample carries 200,000 to 250,000 distinct CDR3 sequences, about 14% of them seen once, and the ten largest clones take 11%. The sequencing input was blood, either unsorted or a sorted T cell fraction (not recorded which). The clonotype comes from a human donor who was either an allogeneic HSCT recipient or a stem cell or donor lymphocyte infusion donor (not recorded which). It is not recorded whose cells these are; they may come from a transplant donor. The chain employs TRBV9 and TRBJ1-1; D unclear. CDR3 sequence: CASSARFYTEAFF. CDR3 nucleotide sequence: TGTGCCAGCAGCGCCAGGTTTTACACTGAAGCTTTCTTT.